These T cell receptor beta chains were read from a single sample in a study of blood T cell repertoires in COVID-19. TCRdb's copy holds only in-frame clones and misses some; the assay was immunoSEQ multiplex PCR. The sample has a few hundred thousand clones; 85% are singletons. The sample consisted of peripheral blood. The receptor set was obtained from a man between 45 and 60 years old who had recovered from COVID-19. CDR3s include the opening cysteine and the closing phenylalanine or tryptophan. The order of the fields is CDR3 protein, CDR3 DNA, J gene, clone size, D gene, V gene. A D gene is named only where the DNA matches it firmly. Clone size appears in some rows only: once, few, many, or a class for an expanded clone.

CDR3: CASRGGSSNSPLHF
DNA: TGTGCCAGCAGGGGGGGGTCGAGTAATTCACCCCTCCACTTT
J: TRBJ1-6
size: -
D: -
V: TRBV6-5

CDR3: CAWSVNRSGKTQYF
DNA: TGTGCCTGGAGTGTAAACCGGTCCGGGAAAACCCAGTACTTC
J: TRBJ2-5
size: -
D: -
V: TRBV30

CDR3: CASSFPAGISGNTIYF
DNA: TGTGCCAGCTCGTTTCCGGCGGGGATCTCTGGAAACACCATATATTTT
J: TRBJ1-3
size: -
D: -
V: TRBV18

CDR3: CASSLGVTSGSFYEQFF
DNA: TGTGCCAGCAGCCTAGGAGTTACTAGCGGGAGTTTCTATGAGCAGTTCTTC
J: TRBJ2-1
size: -
D: TRBD2
V: TRBV3-1/TRBV3-2

CDR3: CASSLGPNPYEQYF
DNA: TGTGCCAGCAGTTTGGGCCCCAACCCCTACGAGCAGTACTTC
J: TRBJ2-7
size: -
D: -
V: TRBV27

CDR3: CASSPGSGRAGAGELFF
DNA: TGTGCCAGTAGTCCCGGTAGCGGGAGGGCCGGGGCCGGGGAGCTGTTTTTT
J: TRBJ2-2
size: -
D: TRBD2
V: TRBV19

CDR3: CASSSRTGSTREQYF
DNA: TGTGCCAGCAGTTCGCGGACAGGGTCTACTCGCGAGCAGTACTTC
J: TRBJ2-7
size: -
D: TRBD1
V: TRBV6-5

CDR3: CASSQERAANTGELFF
DNA: TGCGCCAGCAGCCAAGAGAGAGCGGCTAACACCGGGGAGCTGTTTTTT
J: TRBJ2-2
size: -
D: -
V: TRBV4-1

CDR3: CASSPFEQAANYGYTF
DNA: TGTGCCAGCAGTCCCTTTGAACAGGCCGCTAACTATGGCTACACCTTC
J: TRBJ1-2
size: -
D: -
V: TRBV27

CDR3: CASRRTSSYEQFF
DNA: TGTGCCAGTAGGAGGACTAGCAGCTATGAGCAGTTCTTC
J: TRBJ2-1
size: -
D: TRBD2
V: TRBV19

CDR3: CASRSGVGANYEQYF
DNA: TGTGCCAGCAGATCCGGGGTGGGAGCGAACTACGAGCAGTACTTC
J: TRBJ2-7
size: -
D: -
V: TRBV6-5

CDR3: CAWNHQQGASYEQYF
DNA: TGTGCCTGGAACCACCAACAGGGGGCCTCCTACGAGCAGTACTTC
J: TRBJ2-7
size: -
D: TRBD1
V: TRBV30

CDR3: CASSLGSGGASAFF
DNA: TGTGCCAGCAGCTTAGGTTCAGGGGGCGCTTCGGCTTTCTTT
J: TRBJ1-1
size: -
D: TRBD1
V: TRBV28

CDR3: CASSFLSGGLKETQYF
DNA: TGTGCCAGCAGCTTCCTCTCAGGGGGACTTAAAGAGACCCAGTACTTC
J: TRBJ2-5
size: -
D: -
V: TRBV11-2

CDR3: CASRPGQGKFRDTGELFF
DNA: TGTGCCAGTAGGCCGGGACAGGGGAAATTTCGGGACACCGGGGAGCTGTTTTTT
J: TRBJ2-2
size: -
D: TRBD1
V: TRBV19

CDR3: CASSLSRYNEQFF
DNA: TGTGCCAGCAGTTTGTCCCGCTACAATGAGCAGTTCTTC
J: TRBJ2-1
size: -
D: -
V: TRBV27

CDR3: CASSRDSNYGYTF
DNA: TGTGCCAGCAGCCGGGACAGCAACTATGGCTACACCTTC
J: TRBJ1-2
size: -
D: TRBD1
V: TRBV6-5

CDR3: CASSSQAPYGYTF
DNA: TGTGCCAGCAGTTCTCAGGCTCCTTATGGCTACACCTTC
J: TRBJ1-2
size: few
D: -
V: TRBV27

CDR3: CASSSLWSTGELFF
DNA: TGTGCCAGCAGCTCTCTATGGTCCACCGGGGAGCTGTTTTTT
J: TRBJ2-2
size: many
D: -
V: TRBV7-2

CDR3: CASGAPLGTSGRDGQETQYF
DNA: TGTGCCAGCGGAGCTCCCCTCGGGACTAGCGGTCGGGATGGGCAAGAGACCCAGTACTTC
J: TRBJ2-5
size: -
D: TRBD2
V: TRBV11-3

CDR3: CASSQWTRQANTGELFF
DNA: TGCGCCAGCAGTCAATGGACTAGGCAAGCGAACACCGGGGAGCTGTTTTTT
J: TRBJ2-2
size: -
D: TRBD2
V: TRBV23-1

CDR3: CASSLPPGGHQPQHF
DNA: TGTGCCAGCAGCCTACCCCCAGGGGGACATCAGCCCCAGCATTTT
J: TRBJ1-5
size: few
D: TRBD1
V: TRBV6-1

CDR3: CASSYSNGGGIRQYF
DNA: TGTGCCAGCAGTTACTCGAATGGAGGGGGCATTCGGCAGTACTTC
J: TRBJ2-7
size: -
D: -
V: TRBV6-5

CDR3: CASSSPGLGGRETQYF
DNA: TGTGCCAGCAGTTCCCCTGGACTGGGCGGGAGAGAGACCCAGTACTTC
J: TRBJ2-5
size: -
D: TRBD2
V: TRBV28

CDR3: CASSLGTGAREQYF
DNA: TGTGCCAGCAGCTTGGGGACAGGGGCTCGAGAGCAGTACTTC
J: TRBJ2-7
size: -
D: TRBD1
V: TRBV5-5

CDR3: CASSAASGGTGELFF
DNA: TGTGCCAGCAGCGCCGCTAGCGGGGGAACCGGGGAGCTGTTTTTT
J: TRBJ2-2
size: -
D: TRBD2
V: TRBV11-2

CDR3: CASSSARGGADTQYF
DNA: TGTGCCAGCAGCTCCGCGAGGGGAGGGGCAGATACGCAGTATTTT
J: TRBJ2-3
size: -
D: TRBD2
V: TRBV5-4

CDR3: CASSTLSTNEKLFF
DNA: TGCGCCAGCAGCACTTTATCCACTAATGAAAAACTGTTTTTT
J: TRBJ1-4
size: -
D: -
V: TRBV5-1

CDR3: CAISELGEQYF
DNA: TGTGCCATCAGTGAGCTCGGCGAGCAGTACTTC
J: TRBJ2-7
size: -
D: -
V: TRBV10-3

CDR3: CASSSYSKGAYGNTIYF
DNA: TGTGCCAGCAGTTCCTATTCTAAGGGGGCATACGGAAACACCATATATTTT
J: TRBJ1-3
size: -
D: TRBD1
V: TRBV28

CDR3: CASSLNSLAGYTDTQYF
DNA: TGTGCCAGCAGCTTAAATTCCCTAGCGGGTTACACAGATACGCAGTATTTT
J: TRBJ2-3
size: -
D: TRBD2
V: TRBV7-2

CDR3: CASSQGTSGRRPYF
DNA: TGTGCCAGCAGCCAAGGGACTAGCGGGAGGAGGCCGTACTTC
J: TRBJ2-7
size: -
D: TRBD2
V: TRBV3-1/TRBV3-2

CDR3: CASSLSGEKLFF
DNA: TGTGCCAGCAGTCTGTCGGGAGAAAAACTGTTTTTT
J: TRBJ1-4
size: -
D: -
V: TRBV6-5

CDR3: CASSDLPAVSGNTIYF
DNA: TGTGCCAGCTCCGACCTACCCGCGGTCTCTGGAAACACCATATATTTT
J: TRBJ1-3
size: -
D: -
V: TRBV18

CDR3: CASSPPEVKTGSGYTF
DNA: TGTGCCAGCTCACCACCGGAAGTCAAGACAGGGAGTGGCTACACCTTC
J: TRBJ1-2
size: once
D: TRBD1
V: TRBV18

CDR3: CASSQGVASGTKEIQYF
DNA: TGTGCCAGCAGCCAAGGTGTAGCTAGCGGGACCAAAGAGATCCAGTACTTC
J: TRBJ2-5
size: -
D: TRBD2
V: TRBV3-1/TRBV3-2

CDR3: CASSPGPPYNEQFF
DNA: TGTGCCAGCTCACCGGGCCCCCCGTACAATGAGCAGTTCTTC
J: TRBJ2-1
size: -
D: -
V: TRBV18